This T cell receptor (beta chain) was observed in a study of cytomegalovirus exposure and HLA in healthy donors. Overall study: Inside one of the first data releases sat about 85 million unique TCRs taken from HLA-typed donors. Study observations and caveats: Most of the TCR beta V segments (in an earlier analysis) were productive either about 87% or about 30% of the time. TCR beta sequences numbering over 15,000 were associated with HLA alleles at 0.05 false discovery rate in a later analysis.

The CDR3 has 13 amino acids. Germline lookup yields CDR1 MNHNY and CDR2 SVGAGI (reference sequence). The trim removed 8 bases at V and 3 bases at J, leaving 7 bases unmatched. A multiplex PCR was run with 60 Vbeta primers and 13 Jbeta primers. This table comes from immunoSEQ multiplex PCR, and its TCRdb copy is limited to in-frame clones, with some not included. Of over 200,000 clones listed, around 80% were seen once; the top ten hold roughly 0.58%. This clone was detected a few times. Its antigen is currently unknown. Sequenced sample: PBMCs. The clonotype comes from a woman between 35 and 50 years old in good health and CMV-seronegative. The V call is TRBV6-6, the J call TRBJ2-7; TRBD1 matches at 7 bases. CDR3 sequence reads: CASQRQGDYEQYF. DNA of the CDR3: TGTGCCAGCCAGAGGCAGGGGGACTACGAGCAGTACTTC.